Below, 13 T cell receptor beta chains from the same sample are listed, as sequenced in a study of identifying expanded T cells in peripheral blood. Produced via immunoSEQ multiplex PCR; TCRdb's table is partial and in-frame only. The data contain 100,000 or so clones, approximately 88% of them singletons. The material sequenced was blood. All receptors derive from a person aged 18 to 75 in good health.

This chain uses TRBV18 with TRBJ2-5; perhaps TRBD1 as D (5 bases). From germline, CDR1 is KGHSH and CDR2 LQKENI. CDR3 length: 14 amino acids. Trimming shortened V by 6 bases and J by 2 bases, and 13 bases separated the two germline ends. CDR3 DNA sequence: TGTGCCAGCTCCCTCATTGACAGTCAAGAGACCCAGTACTTC. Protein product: CASSLIDSQETQYF. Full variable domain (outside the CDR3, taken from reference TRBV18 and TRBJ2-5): NAGVMQNPRHLVRRRGQEARLRCSPMKGHSHVYWYRQLPEEGLKFMVYLQKENIIDESGMPKERFSAEFPKEGPSILRIQQVVRGDSAAYFCASSLIDSQETQYFGPGTRLLVL.

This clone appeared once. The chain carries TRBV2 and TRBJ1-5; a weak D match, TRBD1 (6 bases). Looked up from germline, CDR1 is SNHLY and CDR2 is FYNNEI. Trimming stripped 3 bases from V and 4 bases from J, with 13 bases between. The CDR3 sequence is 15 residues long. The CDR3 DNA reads TGTGCCAGCAGTGATTATCAGGGGCGGAATCAGCCCCAGCATTTT. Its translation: CASSDYQGRNQPQHF.

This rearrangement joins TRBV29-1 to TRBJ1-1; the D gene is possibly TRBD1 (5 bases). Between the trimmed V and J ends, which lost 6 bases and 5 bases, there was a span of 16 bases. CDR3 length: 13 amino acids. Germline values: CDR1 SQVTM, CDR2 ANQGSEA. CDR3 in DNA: TGCAGCGTGACATTGGGACGGTGGACTGAAGCTTTCTTT. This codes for CSVTLGRWTEAFF. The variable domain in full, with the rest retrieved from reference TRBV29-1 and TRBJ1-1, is SAVISQKPSRDICQRGTSLTIQCQVDSQVTMMFWYRQQPGQSLTLIATANQGSEATYESGFVIDKFPISRPNLTFSTLTVSNMSPEDSSIYLCSVTLGRWTEAFFGQGTRLTVV.

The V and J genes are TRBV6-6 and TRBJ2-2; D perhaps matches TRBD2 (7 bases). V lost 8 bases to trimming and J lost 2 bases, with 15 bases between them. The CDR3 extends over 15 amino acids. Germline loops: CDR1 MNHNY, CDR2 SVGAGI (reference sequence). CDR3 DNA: TGTGCCAGCCAGCAAGGGGGGGTAAACACCGGGGAGCTGTTTTTT. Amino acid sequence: CASQQGGVNTGELFF.

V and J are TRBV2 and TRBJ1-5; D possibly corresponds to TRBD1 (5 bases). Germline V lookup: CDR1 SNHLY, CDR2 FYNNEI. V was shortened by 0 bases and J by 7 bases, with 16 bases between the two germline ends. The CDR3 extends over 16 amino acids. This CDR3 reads CASSEALTGYLQPQHF. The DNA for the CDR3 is TGTGCCAGCAGTGAAGCGCTAACAGGCTACTTGCAGCCCCAGCATTTT.

The CDR3 DNA follows: TGTGCTAGTGGTCCTCCACGGGGTAGCGGGGGATACAATGAGCAGTTCTTC. This sequence encodes CASGPPRGSGGYNEQFF. The chain is built from TRBV12-5 and TRBJ2-1, with 9 bases lining up with TRBD2. V lost 5 bases, J lost 4 bases, and 12 bases stayed unmatched. Germline V lookup: CDR1 LGHNT, CDR2 FRNRAP. The CDR3 is 17 residues long.

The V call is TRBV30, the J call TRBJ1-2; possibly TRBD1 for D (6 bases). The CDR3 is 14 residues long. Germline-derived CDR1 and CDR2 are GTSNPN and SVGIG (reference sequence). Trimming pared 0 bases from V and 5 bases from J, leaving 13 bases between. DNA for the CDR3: TGTGCCTGGAGTGTATATGTCCAGGGGTATGGCTACACCTTC. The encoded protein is CAWSVYVQGYGYTF.

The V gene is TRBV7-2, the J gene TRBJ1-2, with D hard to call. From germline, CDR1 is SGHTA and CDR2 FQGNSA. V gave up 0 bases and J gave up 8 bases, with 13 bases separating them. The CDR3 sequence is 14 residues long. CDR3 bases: TGTGCCAGCAGCTTAGCGGGAGGCGGCAGAGGCTACACCTTC. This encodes CASSLAGGGRGYTF.

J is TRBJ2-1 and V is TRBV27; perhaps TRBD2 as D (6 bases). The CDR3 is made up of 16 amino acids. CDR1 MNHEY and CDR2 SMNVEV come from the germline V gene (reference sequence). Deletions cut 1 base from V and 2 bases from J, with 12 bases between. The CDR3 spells CASSLLGGATYNEQFF. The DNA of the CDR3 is TGTGCCAGCAGTTTATTGGGCGGGGCCACCTACAATGAGCAGTTCTTC.

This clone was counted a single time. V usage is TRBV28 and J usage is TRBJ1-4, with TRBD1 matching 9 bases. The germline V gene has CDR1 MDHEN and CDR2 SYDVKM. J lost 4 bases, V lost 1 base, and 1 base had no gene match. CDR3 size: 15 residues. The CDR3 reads CASSLLDRGNEKLFF. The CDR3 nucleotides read TGTGCCAGCAGTTTATTGGACAGGGGTAATGAAAAACTGTTTTTT.

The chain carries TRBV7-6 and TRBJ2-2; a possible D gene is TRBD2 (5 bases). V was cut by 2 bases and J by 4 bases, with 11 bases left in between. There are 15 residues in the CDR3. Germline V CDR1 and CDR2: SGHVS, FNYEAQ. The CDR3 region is CASSLMYGGTGELFF. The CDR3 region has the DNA TGTGCCAGCAGCTTAATGTACGGAGGCACCGGGGAGCTGTTTTTT.

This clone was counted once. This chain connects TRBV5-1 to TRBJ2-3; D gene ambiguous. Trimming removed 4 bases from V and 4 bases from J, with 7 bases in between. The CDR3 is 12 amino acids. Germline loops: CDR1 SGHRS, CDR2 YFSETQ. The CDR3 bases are TGCGCCAGCAGCCGTGTATCAGATACGCAGTATTTT. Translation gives CASSRVSDTQYF.

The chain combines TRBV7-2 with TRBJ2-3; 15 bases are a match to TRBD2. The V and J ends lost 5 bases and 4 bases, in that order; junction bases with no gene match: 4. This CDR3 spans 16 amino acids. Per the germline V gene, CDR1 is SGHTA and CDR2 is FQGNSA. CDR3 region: CASSGTSGGLADTQYF. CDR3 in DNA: TGTGCCAGCAGCGGGACTAGCGGGGGGTTGGCAGATACGCAGTATTTT.